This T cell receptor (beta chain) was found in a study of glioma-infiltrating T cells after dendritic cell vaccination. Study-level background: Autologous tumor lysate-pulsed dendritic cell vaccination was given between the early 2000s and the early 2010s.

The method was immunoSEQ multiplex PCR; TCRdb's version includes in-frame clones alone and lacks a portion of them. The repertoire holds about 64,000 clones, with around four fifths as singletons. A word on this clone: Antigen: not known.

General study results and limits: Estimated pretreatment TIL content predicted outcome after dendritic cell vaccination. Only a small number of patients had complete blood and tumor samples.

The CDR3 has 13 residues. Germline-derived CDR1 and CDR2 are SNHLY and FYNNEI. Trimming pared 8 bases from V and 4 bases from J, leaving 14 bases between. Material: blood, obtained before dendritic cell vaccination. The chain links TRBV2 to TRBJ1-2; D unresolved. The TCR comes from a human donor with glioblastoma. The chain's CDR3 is CASVPEAVYGYTF. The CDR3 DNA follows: TGTGCCAGCGTTCCAGAGGCCGTCTATGGCTACACCTTC.